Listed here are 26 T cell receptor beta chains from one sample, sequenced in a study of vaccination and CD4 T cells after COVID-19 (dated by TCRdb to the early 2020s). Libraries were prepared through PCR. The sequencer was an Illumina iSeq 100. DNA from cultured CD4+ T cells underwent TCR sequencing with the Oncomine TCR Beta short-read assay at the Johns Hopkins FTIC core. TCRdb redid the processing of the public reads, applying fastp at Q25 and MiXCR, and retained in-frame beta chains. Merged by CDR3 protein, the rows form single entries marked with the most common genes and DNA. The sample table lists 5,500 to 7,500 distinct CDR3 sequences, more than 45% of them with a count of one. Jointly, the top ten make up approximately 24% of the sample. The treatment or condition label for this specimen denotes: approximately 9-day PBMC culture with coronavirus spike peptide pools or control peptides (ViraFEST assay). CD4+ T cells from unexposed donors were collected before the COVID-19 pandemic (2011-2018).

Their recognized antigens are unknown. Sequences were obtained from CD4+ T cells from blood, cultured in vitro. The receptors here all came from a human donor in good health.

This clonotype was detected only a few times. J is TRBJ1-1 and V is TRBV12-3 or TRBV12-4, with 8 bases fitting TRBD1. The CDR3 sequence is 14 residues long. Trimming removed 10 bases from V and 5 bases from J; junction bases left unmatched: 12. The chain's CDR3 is CATNRQGKVTEAFF. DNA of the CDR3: TGTGCCACCAACCGACAGGGGAAGGTGACTGAAGCTTTCTTT.

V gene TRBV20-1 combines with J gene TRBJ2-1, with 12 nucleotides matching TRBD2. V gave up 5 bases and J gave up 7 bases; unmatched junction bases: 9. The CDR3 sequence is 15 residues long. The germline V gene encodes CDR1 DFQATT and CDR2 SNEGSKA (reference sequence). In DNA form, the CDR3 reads TGCAGTGCTCCTTCTAGCGGGAGGGCGACGAATGAGCAGTTCTTC. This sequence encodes CSAPSSGRATNEQFF.

The DNA of the CDR3 is TGTGCTAGTGGGGCCGGGGGAGCGGATACGCAGTATTTT. Its protein is CASGAGGADTQYF. The chain couples TRBV12-5 to TRBJ2-3; tentatively, D is TRBD2 (6 bases). CDR1 and CDR2 (germline): LGHNT, FRNRAP. The CDR3 spans 13 residues. V was pared by 6 bases and J by 6 bases, with 13 bases between.

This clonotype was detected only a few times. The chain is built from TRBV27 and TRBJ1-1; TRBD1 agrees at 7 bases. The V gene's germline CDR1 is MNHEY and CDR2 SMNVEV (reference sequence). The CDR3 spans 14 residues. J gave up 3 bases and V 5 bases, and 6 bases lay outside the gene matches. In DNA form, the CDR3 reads TGTGCCAGCAGTGGAAGGGGGCTGTACACTGAAGCTTTCTTT. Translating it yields CASSGRGLYTEAFF.

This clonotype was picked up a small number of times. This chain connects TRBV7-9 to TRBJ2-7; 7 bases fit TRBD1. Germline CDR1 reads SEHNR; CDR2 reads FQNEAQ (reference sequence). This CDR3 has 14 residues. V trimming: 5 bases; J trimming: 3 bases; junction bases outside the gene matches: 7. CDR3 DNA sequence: TGTGCCAGCAGCGGGTGGGGACAGAACTACGAGCAGTACTTC. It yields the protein CASSGWGQNYEQYF.

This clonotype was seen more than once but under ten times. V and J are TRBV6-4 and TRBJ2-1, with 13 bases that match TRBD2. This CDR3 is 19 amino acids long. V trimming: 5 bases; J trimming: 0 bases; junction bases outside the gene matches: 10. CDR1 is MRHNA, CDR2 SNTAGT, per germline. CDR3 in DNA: TGTGCCAGCAGTCTCGGGGGACTAGCGGGATTTAGCTCCTACAATGAGCAGTTCTTC. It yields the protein CASSLGGLAGFSSYNEQFF.

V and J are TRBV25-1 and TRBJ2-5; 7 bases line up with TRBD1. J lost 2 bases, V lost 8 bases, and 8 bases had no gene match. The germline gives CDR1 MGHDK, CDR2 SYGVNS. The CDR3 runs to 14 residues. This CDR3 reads CASQRGQAQETQYF. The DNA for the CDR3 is TGTGCCAGCCAGAGGGGGCAGGCTCAAGAGACCCAGTACTTC.

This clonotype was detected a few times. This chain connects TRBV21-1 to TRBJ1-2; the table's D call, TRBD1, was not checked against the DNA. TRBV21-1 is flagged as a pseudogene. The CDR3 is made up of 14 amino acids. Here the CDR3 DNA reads TGTGCCAGCAGCAACGGACAGGGCGCATATGGCTACACCTTC. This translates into CASSNGQGAYGYTF.

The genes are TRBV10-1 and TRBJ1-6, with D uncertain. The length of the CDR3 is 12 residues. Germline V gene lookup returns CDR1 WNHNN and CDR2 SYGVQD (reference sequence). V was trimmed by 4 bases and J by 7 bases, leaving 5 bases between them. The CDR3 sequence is CASSGGNSPLHF. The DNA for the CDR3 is TGCGCCAGCAGTGGAGGGAATTCACCCCTCCACTTT.

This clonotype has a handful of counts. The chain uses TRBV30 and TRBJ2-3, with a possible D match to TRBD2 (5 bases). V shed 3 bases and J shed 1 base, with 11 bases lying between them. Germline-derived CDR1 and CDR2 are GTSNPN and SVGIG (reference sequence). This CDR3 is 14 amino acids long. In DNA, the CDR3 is TGTGCCTGGAGAGTCGCGGGTCGCACAGATACGCAGTATTTT. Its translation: CAWRVAGRTDTQYF.

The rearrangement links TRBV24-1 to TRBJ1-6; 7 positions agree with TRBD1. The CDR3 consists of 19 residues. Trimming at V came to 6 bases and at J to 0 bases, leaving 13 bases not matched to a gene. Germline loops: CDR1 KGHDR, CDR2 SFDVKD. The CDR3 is CATSYTGEGVRSYNSPLHF. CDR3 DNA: TGTGCCACCAGTTACACAGGGGAAGGGGTACGCTCCTATAATTCACCCCTCCACTTT.

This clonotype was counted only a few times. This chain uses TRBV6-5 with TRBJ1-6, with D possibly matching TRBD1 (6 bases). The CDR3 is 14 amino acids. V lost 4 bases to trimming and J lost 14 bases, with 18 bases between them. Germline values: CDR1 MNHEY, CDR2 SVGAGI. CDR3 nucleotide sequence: TGTGCCAGCAGTTCCGGGACCAGGGGAAACTCCCTCCACTTT. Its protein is CASSSGTRGNSLHF.

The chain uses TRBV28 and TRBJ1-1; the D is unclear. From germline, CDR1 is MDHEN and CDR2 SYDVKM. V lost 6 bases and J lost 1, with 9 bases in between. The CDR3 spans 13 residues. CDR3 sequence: CASSPVPNTEAFF. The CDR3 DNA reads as TGTGCCAGCAGCCCCGTGCCGAACACTGAAGCTTTCTTT.

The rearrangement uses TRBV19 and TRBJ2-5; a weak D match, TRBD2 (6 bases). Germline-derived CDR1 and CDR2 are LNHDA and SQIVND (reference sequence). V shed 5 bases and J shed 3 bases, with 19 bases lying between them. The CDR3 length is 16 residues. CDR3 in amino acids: CASSPLRSGLEETQYF. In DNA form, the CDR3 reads TGTGCCAGTAGTCCCCTCCGGAGCGGGCTCGAAGAGACCCAGTACTTC.

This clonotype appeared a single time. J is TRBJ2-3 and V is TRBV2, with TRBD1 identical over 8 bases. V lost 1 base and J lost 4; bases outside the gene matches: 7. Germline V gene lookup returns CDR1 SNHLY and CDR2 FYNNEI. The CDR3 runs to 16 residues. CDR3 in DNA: TGTGCCAGCAGTGAAGGACAGGGGCGGTTTGCAGATACGCAGTATTTT. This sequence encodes CASSEGQGRFADTQYF.

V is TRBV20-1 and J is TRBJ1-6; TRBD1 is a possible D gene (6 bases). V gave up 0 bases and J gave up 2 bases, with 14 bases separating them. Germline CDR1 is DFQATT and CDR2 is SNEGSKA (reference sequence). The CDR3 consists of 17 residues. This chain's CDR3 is CSARDHRGAAYNSPLHF. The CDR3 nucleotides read TGCAGTGCTAGAGATCATCGGGGGGCTGCCTATAATTCACCCCTCCACTTT.

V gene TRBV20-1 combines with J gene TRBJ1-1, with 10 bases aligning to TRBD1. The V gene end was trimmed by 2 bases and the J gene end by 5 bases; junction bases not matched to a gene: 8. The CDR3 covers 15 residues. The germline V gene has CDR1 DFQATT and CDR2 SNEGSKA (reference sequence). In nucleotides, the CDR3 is TGCAGTGCTAGATCACGGGACAGGGGTGGGACTGAAGCTTTCTTT. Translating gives CSARSRDRGGTEAFF.

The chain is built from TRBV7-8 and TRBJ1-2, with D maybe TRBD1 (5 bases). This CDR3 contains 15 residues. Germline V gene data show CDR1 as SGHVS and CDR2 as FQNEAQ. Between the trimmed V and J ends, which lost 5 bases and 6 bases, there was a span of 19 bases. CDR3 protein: CASSPGTGVRDGYTF. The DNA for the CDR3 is TGTGCCAGCAGCCCTGGGACGGGTGTTAGAGATGGCTACACCTTC.

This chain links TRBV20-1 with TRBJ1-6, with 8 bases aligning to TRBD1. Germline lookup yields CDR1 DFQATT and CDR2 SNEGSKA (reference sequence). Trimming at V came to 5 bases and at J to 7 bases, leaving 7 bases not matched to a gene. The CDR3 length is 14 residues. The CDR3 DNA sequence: TGCAGTGCTCAACAGGGGGTGGGAAATTCACCCCTCCACTTT. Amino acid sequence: CSAQQGVGNSPLHF.

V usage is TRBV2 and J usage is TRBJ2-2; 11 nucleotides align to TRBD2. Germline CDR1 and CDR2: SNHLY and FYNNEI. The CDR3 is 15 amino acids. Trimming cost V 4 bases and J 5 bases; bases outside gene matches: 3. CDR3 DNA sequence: TGTGCCAGCAGTGGTCTAGCGGGAGGAACCGGGGAGCTGTTTTTT. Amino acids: CASSGLAGGTGELFF.

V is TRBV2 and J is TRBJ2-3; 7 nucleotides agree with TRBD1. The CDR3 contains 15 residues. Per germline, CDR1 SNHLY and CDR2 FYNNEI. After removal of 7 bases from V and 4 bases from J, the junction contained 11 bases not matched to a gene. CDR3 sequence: CASNSRQGTADTQYF. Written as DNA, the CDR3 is TGTGCCAGCAACAGCCGACAGGGTACCGCAGATACGCAGTATTTT.

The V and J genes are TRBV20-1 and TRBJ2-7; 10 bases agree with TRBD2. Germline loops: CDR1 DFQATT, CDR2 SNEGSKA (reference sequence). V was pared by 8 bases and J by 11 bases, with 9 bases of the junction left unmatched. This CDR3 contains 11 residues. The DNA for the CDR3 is TGCAGTACCGGGACTAGCGTTTCAAAGTACTTC. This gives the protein CSTGTSVSKYF.

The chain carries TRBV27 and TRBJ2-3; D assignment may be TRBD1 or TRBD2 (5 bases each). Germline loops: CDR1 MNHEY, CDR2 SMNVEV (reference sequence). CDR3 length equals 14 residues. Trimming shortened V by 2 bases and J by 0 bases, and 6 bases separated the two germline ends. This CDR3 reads CASSLGGSTDTQYF. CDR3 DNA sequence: TGTGCCAGCAGTTTAGGGGGAAGCACAGATACGCAGTATTTT.

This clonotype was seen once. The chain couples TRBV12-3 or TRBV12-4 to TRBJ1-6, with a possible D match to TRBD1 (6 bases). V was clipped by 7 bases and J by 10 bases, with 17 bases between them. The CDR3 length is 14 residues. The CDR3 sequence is CASNIGGETSPLHF. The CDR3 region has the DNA TGTGCCAGCAATATAGGGGGGGAAACATCACCCCTCCACTTT.

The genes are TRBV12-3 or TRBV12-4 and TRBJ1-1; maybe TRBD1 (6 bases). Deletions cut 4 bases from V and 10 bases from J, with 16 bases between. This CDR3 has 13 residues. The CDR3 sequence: CASSYDGGARAFF. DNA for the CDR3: TGTGCCAGCAGTTATGATGGGGGGGCGCGAGCTTTCTTT.

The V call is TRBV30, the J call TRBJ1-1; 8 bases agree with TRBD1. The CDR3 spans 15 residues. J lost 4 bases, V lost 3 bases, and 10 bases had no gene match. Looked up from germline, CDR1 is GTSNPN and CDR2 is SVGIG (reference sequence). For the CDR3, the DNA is TGTGCCTGGAGACCTGGACAGGGCGGGATCACTGAAGCTTTCTTT. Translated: CAWRPGQGGITEAFF. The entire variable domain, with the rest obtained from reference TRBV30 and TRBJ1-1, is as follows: SQTIHQWPATLVQPVGSPLSLECTVEGTSNPNLYWYRQAAGRGLQLLFYSVGIGQISSEVPQNLSASRPQDRQFILSSKKLLLSDSGFYLCAWRPGQGGITEAFFGQGTRLTVV.